Each of the 16 T cell receptor beta chains below was sequenced from the same sample in a study of cytomegalovirus exposure and HLA in healthy donors. Only in-frame clones appear in the TCRdb table, and some are missing; sequencing was by immunoSEQ multiplex PCR. This table has fewer than 150,000 clones, about 85% appearing once. What was sequenced was PBMCs. Receptor source: a man aged 18 to 29 in good health and CMV-seropositive.

This clone was picked up a small number of times. This rearrangement joins TRBV10-3 to TRBJ1-1; 8 bases are shared with TRBD1. From germline, CDR1 is ENHRY and CDR2 SYGVKD. V lost 7 bases to trimming and J lost 7 bases; unmatched junction nucleotides: 2. The CDR3 has 11 residues. CDR3 residues: CAIKGTGEAFF. The CDR3 DNA reads TGTGCCATCAAAGGGACAGGTGAAGCTTTCTTT.

V usage is TRBV4-2 and J usage is TRBJ1-4, with TRBD1 as a possible D gene (5 bases). The V end lost 2 bases, the J end lost 4 bases, and 20 bases lay between the germline ends. The CDR3 covers 18 residues. Germline CDR1 reads LGHNA; CDR2 reads YNFKEQ. CDR3 nucleotide sequence: TGTGCCAGCAGCCAAAGGTTCTTCTCCGGGGGGAATAATGAAAAACTGTTTTTT. It translates to CASSQRFFSGGNNEKLFF.

V and J are TRBV7-2 and TRBJ2-2; D possibly corresponds to TRBD1 (5 bases). The CDR3 loop spans 15 amino acids. Trimming took off 0 bases at V and 7 bases at J, with 12 bases between the two ends. Germline loops: CDR1 SGHTA, CDR2 FQGNSA. The CDR3 DNA reads TGTGCCAGCAGCTTAGCAAGGGGCGTAGGCGGGGAGCTGTTTTTT. Translated, it gives CASSLARGVGGELFF.

This clone has just one count. The chain links TRBV27 to TRBJ1-3; D not certain. This CDR3 has 15 amino acids. V lost 3 bases and J 4 bases, leaving 13 bases between the germline ends. CDR1 is MNHEY and CDR2 is SMNVEV in the germline V gene (reference sequence). The CDR3 bases are TGTGCCAGCAGTTTGATCGGTGCTGAGGGAAACACCATATATTTT. Its protein product is CASSLIGAEGNTIYF.

J is TRBJ2-3 and V is TRBV4-3, with 7 bases matching TRBD2. Germline values: CDR1 LGHNA, CDR2 YSLEER. This CDR3 spans 19 amino acids. Losses at the gene ends were 3 bases for V and 1 base for J; bases not matched to a gene: 16. The CDR3 nucleotides read TGCGCCAGCAGCCACCGCCCTCTACTAGTTGGGGGGGGCACAGATACGCAGTATTTT. This translates into CASSHRPLLVGGGTDTQYF.

The CDR3, as DNA: TGTGCCAGCAGCTTAGTACAGAAAGAGACCCAGTACTTC. Translating it yields CASSLVQKETQYF. V usage is TRBV11-2 and J usage is TRBJ2-5; D ambiguous. The CDR3 runs 13 residues. Trimming shortened V by 1 base and J by 3 bases, and 6 bases separated the two germline ends. Germline V gene sequence: CDR1 SGHAT, CDR2 FQNNGV.

V is TRBV7-2 and J is TRBJ2-1; 7 nucleotides match TRBD2. With 4 bases clipped from V and 10 bases from J, the junction kept 7 bases outside the gene matches. CDR1 and CDR2 (germline): SGHTA, FQGNSA. This CDR3 has 13 amino acids. CDR3 in DNA: TGTGCCAGCAGCTCCCGGGACTACGGGGAGCAGTTCTTC. Residues: CASSSRDYGEQFF.

This rearrangement joins TRBV6-1 to TRBJ1-5; 8 bases are shared with TRBD1. V lost 4 bases, J lost 6 bases, and 11 bases stayed unmatched. This CDR3 has 16 amino acids. Germline V lookup: CDR1 MNHNS, CDR2 SASEGT. The CDR3 loop reads CASSVKPTGEGQPQHF. DNA of the CDR3: TGTGCCAGCAGTGTCAAACCGACAGGGGAGGGTCAGCCCCAGCATTTT.

The rearrangement links TRBV2 to TRBJ2-3, with D uncertain. The CDR3 consists of 15 residues. The ends were cut back, 2 bases at V and 2 bases at J, with 11 bases in the middle. Germline assignment: CDR1 SNHLY and CDR2 FYNNEI. CDR3 DNA sequence: TGTGCCAGCAGTGAACGCCTAGATGACACAGATACGCAGTATTTT. As protein: CASSERLDDTDTQYF. Complete variable domain (other parts from reference TRBV2 and TRBJ2-3): EPEVTQTPSHQVTQMGQEVILRCVPISNHLYFYWYRQILGQKVEFLVSFYNNEISEKSEIFDDQFSVERPDGSNFTLKIRSTKLEDSAMYFCASSERLDDTDTQYFGPGTRLTVL.

J is TRBJ2-3 and V is TRBV10-3; 8 bases are a match to TRBD2. V lost 10 bases to trimming and J lost 2 bases; unmatched junction nucleotides: 8. Per germline, CDR1 ENHRY and CDR2 SYGVKD. The CDR3 sequence is 14 residues long. CDR3 sequence reads: CATKRGSDTDTQYF. The CDR3 nucleotides are TGTGCCACAAAGCGGGGGTCGGACACAGATACGCAGTATTTT.

V is TRBV27 and J is TRBJ1-3; possibly TRBD1 for D (5 bases). The V end was cut by 6 bases, the J end by 0 bases, with 12 bases between. CDR1 is MNHEY, CDR2 SMNVEV, per germline (reference sequence). CDR3 length: 15 amino acids. The CDR3 sequence is CASRTTGSSGNTIYF. The CDR3 region has the DNA TGTGCCAGCAGAACAACAGGAAGCTCTGGAAACACCATATATTTT.

This clone was found a few times. The chain is built from TRBV9 and TRBJ2-1; D is ambiguous. The V gene's germline CDR1 is SGDLS and CDR2 YYNGEE. With 0 bases removed from V and 3 bases from J, the gap between germline ends came to 7 bases. The CDR3 loop spans 14 amino acids. This CDR3 is CASSVDANYNEQFF. CDR3 bases: TGTGCCAGCAGCGTAGATGCGAACTACAATGAGCAGTTCTTC.

The V call is TRBV7-6, the J call TRBJ2-7; 8 bases agree with TRBD2. Germline V gives CDR1 SGHVS, CDR2 FNYEAQ. The trim removed 5 bases at V and 3 bases at J, leaving 6 bases unmatched. The CDR3 is 14 residues long. The CDR3 loop is CASSAILAGYEQYF. The CDR3 nucleotides read TGTGCCAGCAGCGCGATCCTAGCGGGCTACGAGCAGTACTTC.

This rearrangement joins TRBV5-1 to TRBJ2-2; 7 positions agree with TRBD1. This CDR3 is built from 14 residues. Losses at the gene ends were 5 bases for V and 6 bases for J; bases not matched to a gene: 7. Germline V CDR1 and CDR2: SGHRS, YFSETQ. CDR3 bases: TGCGCCAGCAGTTACGACAGGGCTGCCGGGGAGCTGTTTTTT. The encoded protein is CASSYDRAAGELFF.

V usage is TRBV2 and J usage is TRBJ1-6, with 7 bases lining up with TRBD1. Germline V gene sequence: CDR1 SNHLY, CDR2 FYNNEI. This CDR3 is 13 amino acids long. J lost 2 bases, V lost 10 bases, and 2 bases had no gene match. The DNA for the CDR3 is TGTGCCACCGGACAGGCCTATAATTCACCCCTCCACTTT. Amino acids: CATGQAYNSPLHF.

V is TRBV6-1 and J is TRBJ2-7; 8 nucleotides match TRBD1. V gave up 7 bases and J gave up 7 bases; unmatched junction bases: 12. The germline gives CDR1 MNHNS, CDR2 SASEGT. The CDR3 runs to 14 residues. CDR3 DNA sequence: TGTGCCAGCACCCAAGTCAGGGGGCACGGGGAGCAGTACTTC. Residues: CASTQVRGHGEQYF.